This entry is about one T cell receptor beta chain. Original data processing: For nucleated cells, counts were estimated from reference gene primer amplification. TCRdb's table, derived via immunoSEQ multiplex PCR, lists solely in-frame clones and lacks some. V and J calls and clone size are copied from that table; D and trimming were computed from the DNA. The sample holds 200,000 to 300,000 clones, 82% seen once. The data originate from a study of blood T cell repertoires in COVID-19. Turning to the study itself: Some COVID-19 samples were acute and others convalescent; all came from the United States, Italy and Spain. PBMCs, B-cell-depleted T cells, or T cells provided the cDNA or gDNA that made up the material.

The germline V and J ends were trimmed by 1 base and 3 bases, with 10 bases remaining between them. Looked up from germline, CDR1 is SGHTA and CDR2 is FQGNSA. This CDR3 is built from 14 residues. The chain is built from TRBV7-2 and TRBJ2-7; no reliable D call. Sequencing used peripheral blood. The clonotype originates from a woman in her 70s with acute or convalescent COVID-19. In nucleotides, the CDR3 is TGTGCCAGCAGCTTAGGGTTCGCCTACTACGAGCAGTACTTC. Translating gives CASSLGFAYYEQYF.